The 3 T cell receptor beta chains reported below all come from one sample, sequenced in a study of cytomegalovirus exposure and HLA in healthy donors. 60 Vbeta and 13 Jbeta primers were used in PCR. Sequencing used immunoSEQ multiplex PCR; TCRdb keeps in-frame clones, though not all of them. This table holds fewer than 70,000 clones, approximately 80% found once. Sample: PBMCs. All receptors come from a human donor in good health.

This clone was detected a few times. The chain has TRBV27 and TRBJ2-7; TRBD2 aligns across 7 bases. J was trimmed by 2 bases and V by 2 bases; bases with no gene match: 3. The CDR3 consists of 14 residues. Germline V lookup: CDR1 MNHEY, CDR2 SMNVEV (reference sequence). For the CDR3, the DNA is TGTGCCAGCAGTTTAACTAGCGAGGCCTACGAGCAGTACTTC. Protein: CASSLTSEAYEQYF.

The V and J genes are TRBV11-2 and TRBJ2-2; 9 nucleotides agree with TRBD2. V trimming: 1 base; J trimming: 1 base; junction bases outside the gene matches: 1. The germline gives CDR1 SGHAT, CDR2 FQNNGV. The CDR3 runs to 16 residues. DNA for the CDR3: TGTGCCAGCAGCTTAGGACTAGCGGAGAACACCGGGGAGCTGTTTTTT. It encodes CASSLGLAENTGELFF.

About this clone: The same CDR3 can be traced to other DNA sequences in this sample. This chain links TRBV4-2 with TRBJ2-7, with 11 nucleotides matching TRBD2. CDR3 length: 15 residues. Trimming at V came to 2 bases and at J to 4 bases, leaving 4 bases not matched to a gene. The germline V gene has CDR1 LGHNA and CDR2 YNFKEQ. CDR3 in amino acids: CASSQPGTSGYEQYF. In DNA form, the CDR3 reads TGTGCCAGCAGCCAACCTGGGACTAGCGGTTACGAGCAGTACTTC.